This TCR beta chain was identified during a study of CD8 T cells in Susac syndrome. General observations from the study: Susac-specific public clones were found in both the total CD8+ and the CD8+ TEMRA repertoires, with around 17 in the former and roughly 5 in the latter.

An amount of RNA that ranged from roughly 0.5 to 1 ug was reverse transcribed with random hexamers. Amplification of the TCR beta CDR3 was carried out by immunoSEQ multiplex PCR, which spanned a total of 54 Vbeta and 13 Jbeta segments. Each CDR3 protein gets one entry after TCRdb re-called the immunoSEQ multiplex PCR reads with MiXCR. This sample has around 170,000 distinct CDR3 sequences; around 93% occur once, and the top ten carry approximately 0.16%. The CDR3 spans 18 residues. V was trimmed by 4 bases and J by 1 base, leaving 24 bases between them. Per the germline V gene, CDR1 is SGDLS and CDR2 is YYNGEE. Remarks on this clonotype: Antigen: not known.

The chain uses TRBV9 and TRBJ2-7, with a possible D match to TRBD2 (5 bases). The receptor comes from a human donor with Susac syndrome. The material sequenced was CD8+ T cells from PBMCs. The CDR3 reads CASSTPREGGPPSYEQYF. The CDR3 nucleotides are TGTGCCAGCAGCACACCACGAGAGGGCGGTCCCCCTTCCTACGAGCAGTACTTC.